What follows is one T cell receptor beta chain and its context. Its target is unknown. This entry is derived from a study of T cell responses to AZD1222 COVID-19 vaccine. General study results and limits: Vaccine-related CD4 TCRs covered spike, predominating at 160-218 and 743-854.

TCRdb keeps only in-frame clones here, not all; method: immunoSEQ multiplex PCR. The sample includes roughly 140,000 clones, approximately 88% of them seen just once. The CDR3 spans 16 residues. V lost 4 bases and J 0 bases, leaving 19 bases between the germline ends. Germline loops: CDR1 SQVTM, CDR2 ANQGSEA. Sequenced material: peripheral blood, taken on day 0 of AZD1222 vaccination. The clonotype was recovered from an adult in good health. The chain carries TRBV29-1 and TRBJ2-7; maybe TRBD1 (5 bases). The CDR3 loop reads CSVGGLRGLSSYEQYF. DNA of the CDR3: TGCAGCGTTGGCGGCCTAAGGGGCCTCAGCTCCTACGAGCAGTACTTC.